A selection of T cell receptor beta chains follows, all from one sample in a study of human T cells and chemical hapten exposure. TCRdb reanalysed the RACE reads using MiXCR and keeps one entry per CDR3 protein. The sample holds around 130,000 distinct CDR3 sequences, approximately 10% seen once. Sequencing used whole blood, obtained in connection with sensitization to the hapten diphenylcyclopropenone (DPC). The receptors stem from a woman in her fifties or sixties with alopecia areata. Some clones in this sample may be carry-over from other donors' samples. The CDR3 runs from the conserved cysteine through the conserved F or W. The D gene is left open where the match is weak. Only some rows state a clone size, as once, few, many or a class for expanded clones.

D	V	size	J	DNA	CDR3
-	TRBV12-5	-	TRBJ1-1	TGTGCTAGTGGTTTGCCCCTTACAGCCACTGAAGCTTTCTTT	CASGLPLTATEAFF
TRBD2	TRBV6-2/TRBV6-3	few	TRBJ2-5	TGTGCCAGCAGTTCCGGGACTAGCGGAGTGCCGCCGCGAGAGACCCAGTACTTC	CASSSGTSGVPPRETQYF
-	TRBV12-3/TRBV12-4	-	TRBJ1-1	TGTGCCAGCAGTTTCACAGCCACTGAAGCTTTCTTT	CASSFTATEAFF
-	TRBV20-1	few	TRBJ1-1	TGCAGTGCTAGAGATCCCCGGGGAAGGGGATCCACTGAAGCTTTCTTT	CSARDPRGRGSTEAFF
-	TRBV3-1	-	TRBJ2-3	TGTGCCAGCAGCCCCGGGCGTTATTCAGATACGCAGTATTTT	CASSPGRYSDTQYF
TRBD1	TRBV7-2	-	TRBJ2-7	TGTGCCAGCAGCCCAGGGACAGGGTGGAACTACGAGCAGTACTTC	CASSPGTGWNYEQYF
-	TRBV9	-	TRBJ1-5	TGTGCCAGCAGCCCCTGGGGGGGCCTCGGGCCCCAGCATTTT	CASSPWGGLGPQHF
TRBD2	TRBV12-3/TRBV12-4	-	TRBJ2-2	TGTGCCAGCAGTTTCTGGGGGGGGTCGTACACCGGGGAGCTGTTTTTT	CASSFWGGSYTGELFF
-	TRBV12-3/TRBV12-4	few	TRBJ2-4	TGTGCCAGCAGTTTTCAGGCTCAAACTTGGGCCAAAAACATTCAGTACTTC	CASSFQAQTWAKNIQYF
-	TRBV10-3	few	TRBJ2-7	TGTGCCACCGCGGGACACTCCTCCTACGAGCAGTACTTC	CATAGHSSYEQYF
-	TRBV2	-	TRBJ2-2	TGTGCCAGCATCCCCGGGACTTTAAACACCGGGGAGCTGTTTTTT	CASIPGTLNTGELFF
-	TRBV28	few	TRBJ2-7	TGTGCCAGCATGAGGGCTGGAGAGCAGTACTTC	CASMRAGEQYF
-	TRBV7-2	-	TRBJ1-6	TGTGCCAGCAGCTTAGGGGGGGGACCTAATTCACCCCTCCACTTT	CASSLGGGPNSPLHF
-	TRBV9	-	TRBJ1-3	TGTGCCAGCAGCGAGGCCCCTCCAGGGATAGCTGGAAACACCATATATTTT	CASSEAPPGIAGNTIYF